This TCR beta chain comes out of a study of neoadjuvant anti-PD-1 for oral cavity cancer (dated by TCRdb to the early 2020s). With regard to the full study: Before curative-intent surgical resection, most patients were given three to four biweekly doses of nivolumab at 3 mg/kg. Patients without progression received a fourth nivolumab dose around day 43 and underwent definitive surgical resection on days 50-56. Under RECIST 1.1, patients with complete response, partial response or stable disease were classed as responders, and patients with progression were classed as non-responders. The parent correlative cohort included approximately twelve patients, with an approximately 33% response rate.

The intended sense of this specimen's time point label: before neoadjuvant nivolumab. None of the patients had received prior systemic or radiation treatment, and all were newly diagnosed with stage II-IVA oral cavity squamous cell carcinoma. Everyone in the cohort had locally advanced, HPV-negative oral cavity squamous cell carcinoma. No culture maintenance or expansion was done, as the peripheral blood mononuclear cells went straight to analysis. The samples were drawn from a longitudinal correlative study tied to a single-arm phase II trial testing neoadjuvant nivolumab in oral cavity squamous cell carcinoma. Subject-matched pre- and post-treatment PBMCs and tumors from three responders and three non-responders were subjected to genomic DNA-based TCRbeta sequencing. Peripheral blood mononuclear cells were collected once before nivolumab treatment and again after treatment, at the time of surgery. The Maxwell RSC DNA from Cells kit was used to extract genomic DNA from PBMCs.

On this clone itself: Its antigen has not been determined. Base quality data are lacking; no much larger clone is found one base away.

Results the study describes overall, beyond this receptor: Within PBMCs, T cell clonality (Gini index) was significantly higher in non-responders than responders after neoadjuvant nivolumab. Higher pretreatment blood Treg/Th17 ratios correlated with both higher pretreatment blood TCRbeta clonality and lower post-treatment tumor TCRbeta clonality. Only three patients per response group were included in the TCR analyses, and the authors called for validation in larger cohorts.

For deep sequencing, each PBMC sample was run in six replicates, with libraries mostly built from about 510 ng of input genomic DNA. The immunoSEQ hsTCRbeta kit was used to prepare TCRbeta libraries, following the manufacturer's instructions. An Illumina NovaSeq 6000 S4 flow cell was used to sequence the final libraries, which had first been combined to 3 nM. The paper's processing steps were these. Raw data preprocessing and quality control were performed with the immunoSEQ Analyzer. The analysis was limited to productive rearrangements, and each clonotype was defined by a unique CDR3 amino acid sequence. Using the R package tcR, the researchers computed the Gini-Simpson index as their estimate of repertoire clonality. Gini indices were compared with Student's t test, and associations with tumor size change were assessed by Pearson correlation. The source is immuneACCESS, and TCRdb retained only in-frame sequences with V and J called. Part of the clones is not carried over; for the studies checked, unresolved V genes explain less than half of this, and the remainder is unexplained. V, J and clone size were drawn from that table, and D and trimming were deduced from the DNA. In this sample the table shows tens of thousands of clones, 80% to 90% of which occur a single time. The ten largest clones capture roughly 3.5% of the sample.

Sequencing used PBMCs, obtained before nivolumab (anti-PD-1) treatment. The sequence was obtained from a person aged 40 to 85 with oral cavity squamous cell carcinoma.

Here the CDR3 is given as CASKLADLSGTNTGELFF. The DNA sequence is as follows: TGTGCCAGCAAGTTGGCTGATTTGAGTGGGACGAACACCGGGGAGCTGTTTTTT. Recombination joined TRBV4-2 with TRBJ2-2; the D gene identity is not certain. Cut back by 7 bases and 0 bases, the V and J ends lie 21 bases apart. CDR1 and CDR2 are drawn from the germline V gene: LGHNA, YNFKEQ. The CDR3 spans 18 residues, from the cysteine through the phenylalanine. The entry retains the CDR3 DNA only, 54 bases that are in frame from base 1.